A single sample is the source of the 27 T cell receptor beta chains below, sequenced in a study of identical twins. TCRdb independently ran MiXCR on the 5' RACE reads; one entry per CDR3 protein. The table has approximately 1.8 million distinct CDR3 sequences, around 33% seen once. The source material was cord blood. These receptors all stem from a newborn girl in good health.

The chain carries TRBV7-9 and TRBJ2-1, with D uncertain. Trimming shortened V by 5 bases and J by 7 bases, and 12 bases separated the two germline ends. The germline V gene has CDR1 SEHNR and CDR2 FQNEAQ (reference sequence). The CDR3 covers 13 residues. The CDR3 DNA reads TGTGCCAGCAGCCCGGGCTGGGTGAATGAGCAGTTCTTC. Translation: CASSPGWVNEQFF.

This sequence joins TRBV20-1 and TRBJ1-6, with 8 bases that match TRBD1. Losses at the gene ends were 1 base for V and 4 bases for J; bases not matched to a gene: 6. Germline lookup yields CDR1 DFQATT and CDR2 SNEGSKA (reference sequence). The CDR3 runs to 16 residues. CDR3 bases: TGCAGTGCTAGAGGGTACCGACAGGGGTATAATTCACCCCTCCACTTT. This sequence encodes CSARGYRQGYNSPLHF.

The gene calls are TRBV2 and TRBJ2-3; TRBD2 matches 10 bases. Germline CDR1 and CDR2: SNHLY and FYNNEI. The J segment lost 7 bases and the V segment lost 8 bases, leaving 6 bases of the junction unmatched. CDR3 length equals 13 residues. The CDR3 coding sequence is TGTGCCAGCGGGGCTAGCGGGGGATATACGCAGTATTTT. Its translation is CASGASGGYTQYF.

The count of this clonotype is one. This chain links TRBV9 with TRBJ2-1; 7 nucleotides align to TRBD2. The germline CDR1 and CDR2 sequences are SGDLS and YYNGEE. This CDR3 contains 17 residues. V shed 0 bases and J 2 bases; nucleotides not matched to a gene: 8. The CDR3 loop is CASSVGRGGGPYNEQFF. CDR3 coding DNA: TGTGCCAGCAGCGTAGGAAGAGGCGGGGGTCCCTACAATGAGCAGTTCTTC. Full variable domain (missing parts from reference TRBV9 and TRBJ2-1): DSGVTQTPKHLITATGQRVTLRCSPRSGDLSVYWYQQSLDQGLQFLIQYYNGEERAKGNILERFSAQQFPDLHSELNLSSLELGDSALYFCASSVGRGGGPYNEQFFGPGTRLTVL.

This chain uses TRBV7-2 with TRBJ2-6; a weak D match, TRBD2 (6 bases). Trimming removed 3 bases at V and 4 bases at J, with 13 bases between. The CDR3 runs 16 residues. CDR1 and CDR2 from the germline V gene are SGHTA and FQGNSA. The CDR3 DNA reads as TGTGCCAGCAGCTTGATCGGGGGTTCGGGGGCCAACGTCCTGACTTTC. Translating it yields CASSLIGGSGANVLTF.

This clonotype has a handful of counts. The chain carries TRBV20-1 and TRBJ1-4; unclear D gene. This CDR3 contains 15 residues. The germline V gene has CDR1 DFQATT and CDR2 SNEGSKA (reference sequence). Trimming stripped 2 bases from V and 8 bases from J, with 18 bases between. CDR3 nucleotide sequence: TGCAGTGCTAGACCCTCATGGGAGGGTGGGGAAAAACTGTTTTTT. This translates into CSARPSWEGGEKLFF.

The chain joins TRBV20-1 to TRBJ2-3; 7 bases are a match to TRBD1. This CDR3 is 13 amino acids long. Per germline, CDR1 DFQATT and CDR2 SNEGSKA (reference sequence). CDR3 DNA sequence: TGCAGCGCCCGGACAGGCAGCACAGATACGCAGTATTTT. This translates into CSARTGSTDTQYF.

The chain uses TRBV20-1 and TRBJ1-2; maybe TRBD1 (5 bases). CDR1 is DFQATT and CDR2 is SNEGSKA in the germline V gene (reference sequence). The CDR3 is made up of 14 amino acids. Trimming stripped 3 bases from V and 8 bases from J, with 19 bases between. CDR3 DNA: TGCAGTGCTAGCAGCCCCAGGGAAGGTGAAGGCTACACCTTC. As protein: CSASSPREGEGYTF.

V gene TRBV7-9 combines with J gene TRBJ2-1; 11 nucleotides match TRBD2. Per germline, CDR1 SEHNR and CDR2 FQNEAQ (reference sequence). The CDR3 covers 20 residues. V shed 5 bases and J 0 bases; nucleotides not matched to a gene: 15. The CDR3 sequence is CASSPSWASGGPFSYNEQFF. Here the CDR3 DNA reads TGTGCCAGCAGCCCCAGTTGGGCTAGCGGGGGGCCCTTCTCCTACAATGAGCAGTTCTTC.

In its sample, this clonotype was seen many times. This sequence joins TRBV5-1 and TRBJ2-3; perhaps TRBD1 as D (6 bases). Deletions cut 1 base from V and 2 bases from J, with 14 bases between. The CDR3 is 16 amino acids. Germline CDR1 is SGHRS and CDR2 is YFSETQ. CDR3 sequence: CASSLLGAFSTDTQYF. CDR3 DNA: TGCGCCAGCAGCTTGTTGGGGGCATTTTCCACAGATACGCAGTATTTT. Supplemented by reference TRBV5-1 and TRBJ2-3, the full variable domain reads KAGVTQTPRYLIKTRGQQVTLSCSPISGHRSVSWYQQTPGQGLQFLFEYFSETQRNKGNFPGRFSGRQFSNSRSEMNVSTLELGDSALYLCASSLLGAFSTDTQYFGPGTRLTVL.

The genes are TRBV20-1 and TRBJ2-1; 14 nucleotides align to TRBD2. Germline trimming cut 3 bases from V and 7 bases from J; bases unmatched to any gene: 8. The CDR3 is made up of 16 amino acids. CDR1 is DFQATT and CDR2 is SNEGSKA in the germline V gene (reference sequence). Written as DNA, the CDR3 is TGCAGTGCTAGGACTAGCGGGGGGGCCTTAATGAATGAGCAGTTCTTC. This codes for CSARTSGGALMNEQFF.

To note about this clonotype: With a much larger clone just one base away, this may be a read error. The gene calls are TRBV7-9 and TRBJ2-1, with 8 bases matching TRBD1. Germline-derived CDR1 and CDR2 are SEHNR and FQNEAQ (reference sequence). Trimming at V came to 1 base and at J to 6 bases, leaving 2 bases not matched to a gene. The CDR3 has 14 residues. Here the CDR3 DNA reads TGTGCCAGCAGCTTAGGGACAGGGTTCAATGAGCAGTTCTTC. Protein product: CASSLGTGFNEQFF.

The chain joins TRBV12-3 or TRBV12-4 to TRBJ2-1, with D hard to call. The CDR3 loop spans 14 amino acids. Between the trimmed V and J ends, which lost 7 bases and 5 bases, there was a span of 15 bases. For the CDR3, the DNA is TGTGCCAGCACTGTACTGACCGAAGACAATGAGCAGTTCTTC. This codes for CASTVLTEDNEQFF.

The chain links TRBV4-2 to TRBJ1-1, with unresolved D. Trimming stripped 3 bases from V and 0 bases from J, with 11 bases between. This CDR3 contains 15 residues. Germline V gives CDR1 LGHNA, CDR2 YNFKEQ. The CDR3: CASSHEAGLNTEAFF. DNA for the CDR3: TGTGCCAGCAGCCACGAGGCAGGCTTGAACACTGAAGCTTTCTTT.

The chain couples TRBV12-3 or TRBV12-4 to TRBJ2-3, with 7 bases aligning to TRBD2. The ends lost 4 bases at V and 10 bases at J; junction bases unmatched: 11. CDR3 size: 14 residues. The CDR3 nucleotides read TGTGCCAGCAGTTGGTTAGTGGGGGGGGATGCGCAGTATTTT. It specifies CASSWLVGGDAQYF.

The chain combines TRBV2 with TRBJ2-7; D not certain. CDR1 and CDR2 (germline): SNHLY, FYNNEI. This CDR3 is 14 amino acids long. The V and J ends lost 8 bases and 0 bases respectively, with 14 bases between them. CDR3 amino acids: CASSSSGVSYEQYF. The CDR3 coding sequence is TGTGCCAGCTCCAGTAGTGGGGTCTCCTACGAGCAGTACTTC.

In its sample, this clonotype was seen once. J is TRBJ1-1 and V is TRBV6-1, with 8 positions matching TRBD1. Germline trimming cut 0 bases from V and 0 bases from J; bases unmatched to any gene: 15. In germline, CDR1 is MNHNS, CDR2 SASEGT. CDR3 length: 20 amino acids. DNA of the CDR3: TGTGCCAGCAGTGAAGCGCGGGGTAAAAGGACAGGGCCAATGAACACTGAAGCTTTCTTT. Translating gives CASSEARGKRTGPMNTEAFF.

This clonotype came up a few times. The rearrangement links TRBV14 to TRBJ2-5; D gene ambiguous. The CDR3 contains 11 residues. Germline V gene lookup returns CDR1 SGHDN and CDR2 FVKESK. Trimming cost V 4 bases and J 11 bases, with 11 bases left between them. The CDR3, as DNA: TGTGCCAGCAGCCGGAAGGGAAGGCAGTACTTC. Amino acids: CASSRKGRQYF.

Worth noting for this clonotype: Compared with germline, one end of the junction differs, possibly owing to a read error. The chain uses TRBV6-8 and TRBJ2-3; a weak D match, TRBD1 (5 bases). The CDR3 extends over 13 amino acids. Germline-derived CDR1 and CDR2 are MNHGY and SAAAGT. The CDR3 sequence is CASSYWTTDTRYF. For the CDR3, the DNA is TGTGCCAGCAGTTACTGGACAACAGATACGCGGTATTTT.

The V gene is TRBV20-1, the J gene TRBJ2-5; 8 nucleotides match TRBD1. Germline V gene sequence: CDR1 DFQATT, CDR2 SNEGSKA (reference sequence). Trimming cost V 4 bases and J 12 bases; bases outside gene matches: 7. The CDR3 extends over 11 amino acids. As DNA, the CDR3 is TGCAGTGCTAAACGGAGACAGGGGAAGTACTTC. This encodes CSAKRRQGKYF.

The CDR3: CATSRAGESKNIQYF. The CDR3 DNA reads as TGTGCCACCAGCAGAGCGGGGGAGTCCAAAAACATTCAGTACTTC. The chain has TRBV15 and TRBJ2-4, with a weak D call TRBD2 (6 bases). The CDR3 runs 15 residues. Trimming took 1 base from V and 2 from J, leaving 9 bases between them. Per the germline V gene, CDR1 is LNHNV and CDR2 is YYDKDF (reference sequence).

The chain employs TRBV19 and TRBJ1-5; no reliable D call. The CDR3 is made up of 14 amino acids. The germline V and J ends were trimmed by 9 bases and 2 bases, with 14 bases remaining between them. Germline CDR1 and CDR2: LNHDA and SQIVND (reference sequence). The DNA of the CDR3 is TGTGCCAGCCTACCCGCGTGGGGCAATCAGCCCCAGCATTTT. It specifies CASLPAWGNQPQHF.

This rearrangement joins TRBV27 to TRBJ2-1; D may be TRBD2 (5 bases). Matching the DNA end better, TRBJ2-7 makes the J call doubtful. Germline V gene data show CDR1 as MNHEY and CDR2 as SMNVEV (reference sequence). This CDR3 comprises 15 residues. For the CDR3, the DNA is TGTGCCAGCAGTTTCAGCGGAACCACCTACAATGAGCAGTACTTC. This codes for CASSFSGTTYNEQYF.

Here the CDR3 reads CASSGGGVENTF. The CDR3 nucleotides are TGTGCCAGCAGCGGAGGGGGAGTTGAGAACACCTTC. The genes are TRBV7-9 and TRBJ1-2; the D gene is possibly TRBD1 (6 bases). The CDR3 totals 12 residues. Trimming shortened V by 5 bases and J by 12 bases, and 16 bases separated the two germline ends. Germline lookup yields CDR1 SEHNR and CDR2 FQNEAQ (reference sequence).

The chain joins TRBV5-1 to TRBJ2-5, with 9 bases identical to TRBD2. Matching the DNA end better, TRBJ2-7 makes the J call doubtful. The CDR3 has 16 residues. The V gene's germline CDR1 is SGHRS and CDR2 YFSETQ. CDR3 loop: CASSLSTSGSYYEQYF. CDR3 sequence (DNA): TGCGCCAGCAGCCTGTCCACTAGCGGGTCCTACTACGAGCAGTACTTC.

The chain is built from TRBV5-1 and TRBJ2-3; 8 nucleotides agree with TRBD1. Germline V gene data show CDR1 as SGHRS and CDR2 as YFSETQ. The junction had 7 bases not matched to a gene; V was cut back by 0 bases and J by 7 bases. This CDR3 spans 15 amino acids. CDR3 coding DNA: TGCGCCAGCAGCTTGGCCCAGGGGGCAATGCATACGCAGTATTTT. It translates to CASSLAQGAMHTQYF.

This clonotype was observed a handful of times. V usage is TRBV12-3 or TRBV12-4 and J usage is TRBJ1-1; D might be TRBD1 (5 bases). V was trimmed by 5 bases and J by 7 bases, leaving 11 bases between them. The CDR3 covers 12 residues. CDR3 residues: CASSLGTVEAFF. The CDR3 nucleotides read TGTGCCAGCAGTCTCGGGACGGTTGAAGCTTTCTTT.